One sample yielded the 25 T cell receptor beta chains listed below, sequenced in a study of early T cells in non-severe SARS-CoV-2 infection (dated by TCRdb to the early 2020s). Library preparation employed 5' RACE. Instrument on record: NextSeq 500. TCRdb reprocessing: public reads trimmed at Q25 with fastp, clones called with MiXCR, in-frame beta chains kept. Rows merge per CDR3 protein into single entries with the most common DNA and genes. The sample yields about 72,000 distinct CDR3 sequences; around 10% were counted once. 6% to 8% of the sample is in the top ten clones. The sequences come from whole blood, collected at baseline. These receptors were obtained from an adult who was a healthcare worker with PCR-confirmed SARS-CoV-2 infection or an uninfected control (not recorded which).

The V gene is TRBV3-1, the J gene TRBJ2-1, with 11 bases aligning to TRBD2. Per germline, CDR1 LGHDT and CDR2 YNNKEL (reference sequence). J gave up 6 bases and V 5 bases, and 6 bases lay outside the gene matches. This CDR3 comprises 15 residues. The CDR3: CASSSTSGGGNEQFF. The CDR3 bases are TGTGCCAGCAGCTCCACTAGCGGGGGAGGCAATGAGCAGTTCTTC.

This clonotype was recorded at least ten times. This chain connects TRBV7-2 to TRBJ2-2; TRBD2 aligns across 8 bases. This CDR3 spans 17 amino acids. The V gene's germline CDR1 is SGHTA and CDR2 FQGNSA. J gave up 3 bases and V 4 bases, and 10 bases lay outside the gene matches. For the CDR3, the DNA is TGTGCCAGCAGCTATATCATAGCGGGGCCCGACACCGGGGAGCTGTTTTTT. Amino acid sequence: CASSYIIAGPDTGELFF.

This clonotype was observed a few times. This chain connects TRBV12-3 or TRBV12-4 to TRBJ1-6; 7 positions match TRBD1. After removal of 2 bases from V and 9 bases from J, the junction contained 4 bases not matched to a gene. The length of the CDR3 is 14 residues. This CDR3 reads CASSLRGQGSPLHF. As DNA, the CDR3 is TGTGCCAGCAGTTTAAGGGGGCAGGGTTCACCCCTCCACTTT.

This clonotype was seen many times. V gene TRBV7-2 combines with J gene TRBJ2-5, with TRBD2 matching over 10 bases. The CDR3 spans 15 residues. From germline, CDR1 is SGHTA and CDR2 FQGNSA. Trimming removed 2 bases from V and 4 bases from J; junction bases left unmatched: 4. As DNA, the CDR3 is TGTGCCAGCAGCTTATCAGCGGGGGGGTTAGAGACCCAGTACTTC. It encodes CASSLSAGGLETQYF.

This clonotype was seen a few times. This chain joins TRBV20-1 and TRBJ2-1; D is tentatively TRBD1 or TRBD2 (5 bases each). Germline assignment: CDR1 DFQATT and CDR2 SNEGSKA (reference sequence). V lost 1 base, J lost 1 base, and 5 bases lay in between. The CDR3 sequence is 13 residues long. CDR3 loop: CSARGGSYNEQFF. The CDR3 coding sequence is TGCAGTGCTAGAGGGGGGTCCTACAATGAGCAGTTCTTC.

A remark on this clonotype: A clone one base away is much larger, so this may be a read error. This chain links TRBV7-2 with TRBJ2-3; D perhaps matches TRBD2 (5 bases). Germline V gene data show CDR1 as SGHTA and CDR2 as FQGNSA. The CDR3 contains 12 residues. In DNA, the CDR3 is TGTGTCAGCAGCCCGAGTGCGGGTACGCAGTATTTT. Its translation: CVSSPSAGTQYF.

This rearrangement joins TRBV10-2 to TRBJ2-1, with D hard to call. Trimming took 4 bases from V and 7 from J, leaving 8 bases between them. The CDR3 extends over 12 amino acids. Germline V gives CDR1 WSHSY, CDR2 SAAADI. The CDR3 DNA reads as TGCGCCAGCAGTGCCTGGAATAATGAGCAGTTCTTC. It yields the protein CASSAWNNEQFF.

This clonotype was counted a few times. CDR3 region: CRRGGGNTEAFF. The CDR3 DNA sequence: TGCAGGCGGGGAGGGGGGAACACTGAAGCTTTCTTT. This rearrangement joins TRBV20-1 to TRBJ1-1; a possible D gene is TRBD1 (6 bases). Germline values: CDR1 DFQATT, CDR2 SNEGSKA (reference sequence). The CDR3 extends over 12 amino acids.

This clonotype was recorded at least ten times. The chain is built from TRBV20-1 and TRBJ1-2; 7 bases map to TRBD1. CDR1 is DFQATT, CDR2 SNEGSKA, per germline (reference sequence). The junction had 3 bases not matched to a gene; V was cut back by 5 bases and J by 3 bases. The length of the CDR3 is 12 residues. The CDR3 loop reads CSAPRGDYGYTF. DNA for the CDR3: TGCAGTGCTCCCAGGGGGGACTATGGCTACACCTTC.

This clonotype is medium-sized. The chain is built from TRBV9 and TRBJ2-1; 9 bases align to TRBD1. The CDR3 runs to 15 residues. V gave up 2 bases and J gave up 4 bases; unmatched junction bases: 4. Germline V CDR1 and CDR2: SGDLS, YYNGEE. The CDR3 sequence is CASSVAGTGYNEQFF. For the CDR3, the DNA is TGTGCCAGCAGCGTCGCCGGGACAGGGTACAATGAGCAGTTCTTC.

The chain recombines TRBV19 with TRBJ1-2; weak D call: TRBD1 (5 bases). The CDR3 is 13 residues long. V lost 7 bases and J lost 7, with 16 bases in between. Germline-derived CDR1 and CDR2 are LNHDA and SQIVND (reference sequence). The CDR3 reads CASTFRRGSGYTF. The CDR3 region has the DNA TGTGCCAGTACCTTCCGAAGGGGCTCTGGCTACACCTTC.

This clonotype has a count of ten or more. The gene calls are TRBV20-1 and TRBJ1-3, with 8 bases identical to TRBD1. There are 13 residues in the CDR3. V was clipped by 5 bases and J by 4 bases; unmatched bases: 4. Germline V CDR1 and CDR2: DFQATT, SNEGSKA (reference sequence). CDR3 loop: CSALQGDGNTIYF. The CDR3 coding sequence is TGCAGTGCTTTACAGGGGGACGGAAACACCATATATTTT.

This clonotype appeared a few times. The rearrangement uses TRBV7-9 and TRBJ1-2, with D possibly matching TRBD1 (6 bases). With 1 base removed from V and 5 bases from J, the gap between germline ends came to 8 bases. Looked up from germline, CDR1 is SEHNR and CDR2 is FQNEAQ (reference sequence). The length of the CDR3 is 13 residues. The DNA for the CDR3 is TGTGCCAGCAGCTTAGACACAGGGTATGGCTACACCTTC. Translating gives CASSLDTGYGYTF.

In this sample, this clonotype turned up a few times. The chain couples TRBV20-1 to TRBJ1-6, with 8 bases identical to TRBD1. The junction had 7 bases not matched to a gene; V was cut back by 6 bases and J by 9 bases. This CDR3 is built from 13 residues. CDR1 and CDR2 from the germline V gene are DFQATT and SNEGSKA (reference sequence). The CDR3 DNA reads as TGCAGTGCCCCTGGACAGGGAGGTTCACCCCTCCACTTT. It encodes CSAPGQGGSPLHF.

This clonotype was counted many times. The chain combines TRBV7-6 with TRBJ1-3, with D hard to call. The CDR3 has 15 residues. Trimming cost V 1 base and J 0 bases, with 7 bases left between them. CDR1 SGHVS and CDR2 FNYEAQ come from the germline V gene. In nucleotides, the CDR3 is TGTGCCAGCAGCTTAGATCCCGGCTCTGGAAACACCATATATTTT. Its protein product is CASSLDPGSGNTIYF.

The table lists this clonotype with many counts. The chain links TRBV7-8 to TRBJ2-7, with unresolved D. Looked up from germline, CDR1 is SGHVS and CDR2 is FQNEAQ. This CDR3 is built from 12 residues. The V end was cut by 0 bases, the J end by 7 bases, with 7 bases between. DNA of the CDR3: TGTGCCAGCAGCTTAGCGCAGAGGGAGCAGTACTTC. This translates into CASSLAQREQYF.

The V gene is TRBV7-2, the J gene TRBJ1-5; the D is unclear. CDR1 and CDR2 (germline): SGHTA, FQGNSA. V was cut by 2 bases and J by 4 bases, with 6 bases left in between. CDR3 length: 13 amino acids. CDR3 DNA sequence: TGTGCCAGCAGCTTATCCGCTAATCAGCCCCAGCATTTT. Its translation: CASSLSANQPQHF. Together with reference TRBV7-2 and TRBJ1-5, the CDR3 gives the full variable domain: GAGVSQSPSNKVTEKGKDVELRCDPISGHTALYWYRQSLGQGLEFLIYFQGNSAPDKSGLPSDRFSAERTGGSVSTLTIQRTQQEDSAVYLCASSLSANQPQHFGDGTRLSIL.

This clonotype showed up many times. The rearrangement links TRBV2 to TRBJ2-1; TRBD1 aligns across 8 bases. The V and J ends lost 5 bases and 7 bases, in that order; junction bases with no gene match: 7. Germline V CDR1 and CDR2: SNHLY, FYNNEI. The CDR3 consists of 14 residues. The CDR3: CASSMDRAANEQFF. The CDR3 coding sequence is TGTGCCAGCAGTATGGACAGGGCAGCAAATGAGCAGTTCTTC.

This clonotype was recorded a few times. This chain connects TRBV20-1 to TRBJ1-2, with a weak D call TRBD1 (6 bases). The CDR3 has 12 amino acids. Germline CDR1 and CDR2: DFQATT and SNEGSKA (reference sequence). CDR3 in amino acids: CSVETQGNGYTF. CDR3 sequence (DNA): TGCAGCGTAGAAACGCAGGGGAATGGCTACACCTTC.

This clonotype was seen ten or more times. The chain is built from TRBV7-2 and TRBJ1-6, with TRBD1 matching 8 bases. The CDR3 has 15 amino acids. Trimming took 5 bases from V and 7 from J; bases not matched to a gene: 7. Germline V gene data show CDR1 as SGHTA and CDR2 as FQGNSA. CDR3 amino acids: CASSPLGQGNSPLHF. The CDR3 coding sequence is TGTGCCAGCAGCCCCCTAGGACAGGGCAATTCACCCCTCCACTTT.

This clonotype was counted between two and nine times. The V and J genes are TRBV6-1 and TRBJ1-5, with D maybe TRBD1 (5 bases). The CDR3 runs to 17 residues. Trimming left V 6 bases short and J 1 base short, with 19 bases between. CDR1 is MNHNS and CDR2 is SASEGT in the germline V gene. DNA for the CDR3: TGTGCCAGCAGAAAGACGTCGGGGCAGGGAAGCAATCAGCCCCAGCATTTT. This translates into CASRKTSGQGSNQPQHF.

This chain connects TRBV5-1 to TRBJ2-1; D might be TRBD2 (6 bases). This CDR3 region has 14 residues. V lost 9 bases and J 6 bases, leaving 19 bases between the germline ends. Germline V gene lookup returns CDR1 SGHRS and CDR2 YFSETQ. The CDR3 coding sequence is TGCGCCACCTCTAGCGAAGGGTATTTCAATGAGCAGTTCTTC. Translation gives CATSSEGYFNEQFF.

In its sample, this clonotype was seen a few times. V usage is TRBV27 and J usage is TRBJ2-7; a weak D match, TRBD1 (5 bases). Germline V lookup: CDR1 MNHEY, CDR2 SMNVEV (reference sequence). Between the trimmed V and J ends, which lost 8 bases and 5 bases, there was a span of 19 bases. The CDR3 extends over 14 amino acids. The CDR3 DNA reads as TGTGCCAGCCGCTCCTCAACAGGAAGCCACGAGCAGTACTTC. Translated: CASRSSTGSHEQYF.

Concerning this clonotype: An end of the junction differs from the germline gene, which may be a read error. The chain is built from TRBV30 and TRBJ1-1; 8 bases match TRBD1. The germline V gene encodes CDR1 GTSNPN and CDR2 SVGIG (reference sequence). The CDR3 runs 13 residues. The CDR3 DNA follows: TGTGCCTGGAGTCCGGACAGGGAATTCCGCAAAATCTTT. The encoded protein is CAWSPDREFRKIF.

This clonotype was recorded a few times. The V call is TRBV2, the J call TRBJ2-2; a weak D match, TRBD1 (6 bases). The germline V gene encodes CDR1 SNHLY and CDR2 FYNNEI. The CDR3 spans 15 residues. V was trimmed by 6 bases and J by 3 bases, leaving 14 bases between them. The CDR3 is CASRDHRVDTGELFF. As DNA, the CDR3 is TGTGCCAGCAGAGACCACAGGGTTGACACCGGGGAGCTGTTTTTT.